Listed here are 13 T cell receptor beta chains from one sample, sequenced in a study of T cell responses to AZD1222 COVID-19 vaccine. Sequencing used immunoSEQ multiplex PCR; TCRdb keeps in-frame clones, though not all of them. The data show 60,000 to 85,000 clones, about nine tenths seen once. The sequencing here drew on peripheral blood, taken 28 days after the second AZD1222 dose. These receptors were obtained from an adult who received the AZD1222 COVID-19 vaccine.

This chain links TRBV27 with TRBJ2-7; D perhaps matches TRBD2 (5 bases). This CDR3 has 15 amino acids. CDR1 MNHEY and CDR2 SMNVEV come from the germline V gene (reference sequence). V was cut by 2 bases and J by 4 bases, with 15 bases left in between. The CDR3 loop is CASSLAAAAGYEQYF. The CDR3 DNA reads as TGTGCCAGCAGTTTAGCAGCAGCCGCGGGTTACGAGCAGTACTTC.

The chain is built from TRBV20-1 and TRBJ2-1; D remains unclear. V was pared by 3 bases and J by 8 bases, with 11 bases between. Germline values: CDR1 DFQATT, CDR2 SNEGSKA (reference sequence). This CDR3 has 12 amino acids. CDR3: CSASLMLDEQFF. CDR3 DNA sequence: TGCAGTGCTAGTTTAATGCTGGATGAGCAGTTCTTC.

The V and J genes are TRBV10-3 and TRBJ1-2; 11 bases fit TRBD1. This CDR3 region has 15 residues. CDR1 ENHRY and CDR2 SYGVKD come from the germline V gene. V lost 10 bases, J lost 5 bases, and 12 bases stayed unmatched. The CDR3: CATSSSDRGPYGYTF. The CDR3 DNA is TGTGCCACCTCATCCTCGGACAGGGGGCCGTATGGCTACACCTTC.

V is TRBV29-1 and J is TRBJ1-5, with D tentatively TRBD1 (6 bases). The CDR3 is made up of 15 amino acids. V gave up 7 bases and J gave up 10 bases, with 26 bases separating them. Germline lookup yields CDR1 SQVTM and CDR2 ANQGSEA. The CDR3 region has the DNA TGCAGCGCTGCTGAAACCGGGACATCGACTAGTCCCCAGCATTTT. Protein product: CSAAETGTSTSPQHF.

V and J are TRBV6-5 and TRBJ1-2; the D gene is possibly TRBD1 (6 bases). Germline V CDR1 and CDR2: MNHEY, SVGAGI. The V end was cut by 5 bases, the J end by 5 bases, with 15 bases between. The CDR3 runs to 14 residues. CDR3 sequence: CASSPEGVGYGYTF. The DNA for the CDR3 is TGTGCCAGCAGTCCCGAGGGGGTAGGTTATGGCTACACCTTC.

The V gene is TRBV30, the J gene TRBJ1-1; 7 bases fit TRBD1. The CDR3 length is 14 residues. With 2 bases clipped from V and 3 bases from J, the junction kept 6 bases outside the gene matches. Germline CDR1 GTSNPN, CDR2 SVGIG (reference sequence). CDR3 nucleotides: TGTGCCTGGAGTACGACAGGGCCAGACACTGAAGCTTTCTTT. Amino acids: CAWSTTGPDTEAFF.

This sequence joins TRBV4-2 and TRBJ2-7, with TRBD1 as a possible D gene (5 bases). V lost 0 bases, J lost 0 bases, and 12 bases lay in between. Germline values: CDR1 LGHNA, CDR2 YNFKEQ. This CDR3 has 16 amino acids. The CDR3 DNA sequence: TGTGCCAGCAGCCAAGATAGGACATCCTTCTCCTACGAGCAGTACTTC. It translates to CASSQDRTSFSYEQYF.

This sequence joins TRBV11-2 and TRBJ2-1; 8 bases align to TRBD1. From germline, CDR1 is SGHAT and CDR2 FQNNGV. This CDR3 contains 15 residues. Trimming took 1 base from V and 8 from J; bases not matched to a gene: 7. The CDR3 sequence: CASSLGQGARYEQFF. As DNA, the CDR3 is TGTGCCAGCAGCTTAGGGCAGGGGGCGAGGTATGAGCAGTTCTTC. The whole variable domain, remainder taken from reference TRBV11-2 and TRBJ2-1, is EAGVAQSPRYKIIEKRQSVAFWCNPISGHATLYWYQQILGQGPKLLIQFQNNGVVDDSQLPKDRFSAERLKGVDSTLKIQPAKLEDSAVYLCASSLGQGARYEQFFGPGTRLTVL.

This clone was seen only once. The chain has TRBV19 and TRBJ2-7; the match to TRBD1 covers 7 bases. Germline assignment: CDR1 LNHDA and CDR2 SQIVND (reference sequence). The CDR3 extends over 14 amino acids. The V gene end was trimmed by 5 bases and the J gene end by 6 bases; junction bases not matched to a gene: 10. In nucleotides, the CDR3 is TGTGCCAGTAGTCTGCGACAGGGAATTTCCGAGCAGTACTTC. Its protein is CASSLRQGISEQYF.

The chain links TRBV9 to TRBJ2-1; D might be TRBD2 (6 bases). The CDR3 extends over 17 amino acids. Trimming removed 4 bases from V and 3 bases from J, with 20 bases in between. Germline V gene sequence: CDR1 SGDLS, CDR2 YYNGEE. CDR3 residues: CASSPPGRDRYYNEQFF. The CDR3 nucleotides read TGTGCCAGCAGCCCTCCGGGGCGGGACCGATACTACAATGAGCAGTTCTTC.

The CDR3 DNA follows: TGTGCCAGCAGCTTAGGAGGGGCCGGGGAGCTGTTTTTT. It encodes CASSLGGAGELFF. The chain recombines TRBV11-2 with TRBJ2-2, with D perhaps matching TRBD1 or TRBD2 (5 bases each). The germline V and J ends were trimmed by 1 base and 6 bases, with 6 bases remaining between them. Germline V gene sequence: CDR1 SGHAT, CDR2 FQNNGV. This CDR3 has 13 amino acids.

This clone occurred a few times. The chain combines TRBV19 with TRBJ2-2; a possible D gene is TRBD1 (6 bases). The CDR3 covers 14 residues. V lost 10 bases and J lost 0, with 12 bases in between. Germline assignment: CDR1 LNHDA and CDR2 SQIVND (reference sequence). The CDR3: CATTDRTNTGELFF. Written as DNA, the CDR3 is TGTGCCACTACCGACAGGACGAACACCGGGGAGCTGTTTTTT.

The V gene is TRBV30, the J gene TRBJ1-3; a possible D gene is TRBD1 (5 bases). From germline, CDR1 is GTSNPN and CDR2 SVGIG (reference sequence). Trimming stripped 2 bases from V and 2 bases from J, with 16 bases between. This CDR3 is built from 16 residues. The CDR3 loop is CAWSPLTGQAGNTIYF. DNA for the CDR3: TGTGCCTGGAGTCCCCTGACGGGGCAGGCTGGAAACACCATATATTTT.